This record looks at one T cell receptor (beta chain) sequence and its context. Germline-derived CDR1 and CDR2 are MNHEY and SMNVEV (reference sequence). This CDR3 has 15 amino acids. Deletions cut 7 bases from V and 6 bases from J, with 18 bases between. The record originates from a study of cytomegalovirus exposure and HLA in healthy donors. This PCR relied on a set of 60 Vbeta primers and 13 Jbeta primers. The protocol was immunoSEQ multiplex PCR, while the TCRdb copy is restricted to in-frame clones and leaves out a portion. Seen here are around 100,000 clones, 73% observed once, and the top ten hold over 3%.

The V and J genes are TRBV27 and TRBJ2-2, with D tentatively TRBD1 (5 bases). This sequence originates from a man in his forties in good health and CMV-seronegative. The specimen was PBMCs. CDR3 protein: CASKYLPLGPGELFF. The DNA for the CDR3 is TGTGCCAGCAAATATCTCCCCTTGGGGCCCGGGGAGCTGTTTTTT.